This T cell receptor (beta chain) was sequenced during a study of blood T cell repertoires in COVID-19. The wider study: Whether acute or convalescent, the COVID-19 samples came from the United States, Italy and Spain.

Seattle-derived patients entered the study during active infection and were followed longitudinally. The CDR3 loop spans 13 amino acids. Germline CDR1 is KGHDR and CDR2 is SFDVKD. Trimming removed 9 bases from V and 0 bases from J, with 7 bases in between. Under the authors' procedure: How many nucleated cells were present was estimated from reference gene primer amplification. Here immunoSEQ multiplex PCR was the method, and the copy in TCRdb shows in-frame clones only, minus some. That table gives V, J and clone size, and the DNA gave D and trimming. Here the sample spans some 48,000 clones, approximately 95% being singletons.

Sequenced material: peripheral blood. This TCR was recovered from a man in his sixties with COVID-19, enrolled during active disease. The chain uses TRBV24-1 and TRBJ2-2; the D is unclear. Here the CDR3 DNA reads TGTGCCACCCTGAGCGCGAACACCGGGGAGCTGTTTTTT. It translates to CATLSANTGELFF.